Here is one T cell receptor (beta chain) with its context. The table came from immunoSEQ multiplex PCR; TCRdb's copy has only in-frame clones and leaves some out. The sample holds 430,000 or so clones, around 90% seen once. The source of the sample is a study of blood T cell repertoires in COVID-19. Enrollment of patients from Seattle took place during active infection, with longitudinal follow-up. The origin of this receptor is a man younger than 35 with COVID-19, enrolled during active disease. The sequenced sample consisted of peripheral blood.

The CDR3 nucleotides are TGTGCCAGCAGCTTACCCCTGGCGGGTAGCAGAGACAATGAGCAGTTCTTC. This gives the protein CASSLPLAGSRDNEQFF. The chain has TRBV7-9 and TRBJ2-1, with D possibly being TRBD2 (5 bases). Germline V CDR1 and CDR2: SEHNR, FQNEAQ (reference sequence). Trimming stripped 2 bases from V and 5 bases from J, with 19 bases between. This CDR3 comprises 17 residues.